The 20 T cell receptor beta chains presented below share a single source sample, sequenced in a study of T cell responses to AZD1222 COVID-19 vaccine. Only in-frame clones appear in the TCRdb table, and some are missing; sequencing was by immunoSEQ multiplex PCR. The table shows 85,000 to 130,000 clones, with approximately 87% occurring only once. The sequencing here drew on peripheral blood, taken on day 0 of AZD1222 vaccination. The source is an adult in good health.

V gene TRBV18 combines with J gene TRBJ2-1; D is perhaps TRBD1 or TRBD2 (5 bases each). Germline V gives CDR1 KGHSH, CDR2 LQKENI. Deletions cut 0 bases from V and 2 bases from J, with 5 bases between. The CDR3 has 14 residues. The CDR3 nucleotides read TGTGCCAGCTCACCACCGGGACCCTACAATGAGCAGTTCTTC. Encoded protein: CASSPPGPYNEQFF.

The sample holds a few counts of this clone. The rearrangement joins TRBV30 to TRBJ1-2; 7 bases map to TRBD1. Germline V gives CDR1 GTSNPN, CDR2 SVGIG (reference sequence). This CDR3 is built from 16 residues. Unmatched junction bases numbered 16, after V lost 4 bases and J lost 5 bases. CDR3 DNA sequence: TGTGCCTGGAATACAGGGGAGACGCTAATCCCTTATGGCTACACCTTC. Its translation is CAWNTGETLIPYGYTF.

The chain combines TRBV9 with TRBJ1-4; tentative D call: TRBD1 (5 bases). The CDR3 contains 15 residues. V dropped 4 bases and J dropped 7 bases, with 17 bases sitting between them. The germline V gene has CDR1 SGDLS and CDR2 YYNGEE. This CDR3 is CASSSAPGYSEKLFF. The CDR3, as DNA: TGTGCCAGCAGCTCGGCCCCAGGGTACAGTGAAAAACTGTTTTTT.

The CDR3 region has the DNA TGTGCCAGTAGTCCTCGCGGGGGGAACACTGAAGCTTTCTTT. This encodes CASSPRGGNTEAFF. The chain couples TRBV19 to TRBJ1-1; D is possibly TRBD1 (5 bases). CDR3 length: 14 amino acids. Trimming removed 5 bases at V and 1 base at J, with 11 bases between. Germline CDR1 reads LNHDA; CDR2 reads SQIVND (reference sequence).

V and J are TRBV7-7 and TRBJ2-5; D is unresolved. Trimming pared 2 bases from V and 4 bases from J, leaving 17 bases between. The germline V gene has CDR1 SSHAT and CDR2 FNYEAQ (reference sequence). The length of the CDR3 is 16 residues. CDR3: CASSLQVGRYAETQYF. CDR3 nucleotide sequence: TGTGCCAGCAGCTTACAAGTTGGGCGATACGCAGAGACCCAGTACTTC. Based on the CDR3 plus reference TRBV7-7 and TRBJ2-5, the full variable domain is GAGVSQSPRYKVTKRGQDVTLRCDPISSHATLYWYQQALGQGPEFLTYFNYEAQPDKSGLPSDRFSAERPEGSISTLTIQRTEQRDSAMYRCASSLQVGRYAETQYFGPGTRLLVL.

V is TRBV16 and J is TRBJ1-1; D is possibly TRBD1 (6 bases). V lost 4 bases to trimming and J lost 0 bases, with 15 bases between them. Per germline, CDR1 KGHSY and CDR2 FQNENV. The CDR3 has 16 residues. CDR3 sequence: CASSPMRQVLNTEAFF. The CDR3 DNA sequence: TGTGCCAGCAGCCCCATGAGACAGGTCCTGAACACTGAAGCTTTCTTT.

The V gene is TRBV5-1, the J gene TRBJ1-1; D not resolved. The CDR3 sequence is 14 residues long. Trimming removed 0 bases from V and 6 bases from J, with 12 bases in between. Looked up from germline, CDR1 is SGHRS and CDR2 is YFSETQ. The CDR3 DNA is TGCGCCAGCAGCTTGGATGAGCCCATGGCTGAAGCTTTCTTT. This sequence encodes CASSLDEPMAEAFF.

CDR3 nucleotides: TGCAGCGTTGTGCGGACAGGAAAGGACTATGGCTACACCTTC. It specifies CSVVRTGKDYGYTF. V usage is TRBV29-1 and J usage is TRBJ1-2, with TRBD1 matching 7 bases. With V trimmed by 4 bases and J by 3 bases, 8 bases remained unmatched. The germline CDR1 and CDR2 sequences are SQVTM and ANQGSEA. CDR3 length: 14 residues.

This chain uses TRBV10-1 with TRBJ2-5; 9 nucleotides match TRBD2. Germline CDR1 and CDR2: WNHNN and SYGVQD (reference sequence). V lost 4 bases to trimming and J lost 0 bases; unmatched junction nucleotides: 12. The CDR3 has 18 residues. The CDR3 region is CASSAGTSSLPYQETQYF. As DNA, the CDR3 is TGCGCCAGCAGTGCCGGGACTAGCAGTCTGCCTTACCAAGAGACCCAGTACTTC.

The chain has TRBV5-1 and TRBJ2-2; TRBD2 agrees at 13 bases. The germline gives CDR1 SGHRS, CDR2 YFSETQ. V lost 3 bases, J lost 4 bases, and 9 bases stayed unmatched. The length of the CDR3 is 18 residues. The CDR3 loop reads CASSYTSGRAAGTGELFF. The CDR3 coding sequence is TGCGCCAGCAGCTATACTAGCGGGAGGGCTGCGGGCACCGGGGAGCTGTTTTTT. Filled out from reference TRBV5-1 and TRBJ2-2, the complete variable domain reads KAGVTQTPRYLIKTRGQQVTLSCSPISGHRSVSWYQQTPGQGLQFLFEYFSETQRNKGNFPGRFSGRQFSNSRSEMNVSTLELGDSALYLCASSYTSGRAAGTGELFFGEGSRLTVL.

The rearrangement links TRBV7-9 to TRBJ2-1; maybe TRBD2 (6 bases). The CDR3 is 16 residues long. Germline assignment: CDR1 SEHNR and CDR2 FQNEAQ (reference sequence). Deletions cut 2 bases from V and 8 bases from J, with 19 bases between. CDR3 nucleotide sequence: TGTGCCAGCAGCTTACGGAGGGAAGCCGATTCATATGAGCAGTTCTTC. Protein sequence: CASSLRREADSYEQFF.

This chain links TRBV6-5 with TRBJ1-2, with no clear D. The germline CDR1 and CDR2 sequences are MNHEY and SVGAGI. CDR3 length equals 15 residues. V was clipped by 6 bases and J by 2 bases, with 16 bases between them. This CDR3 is CASRGTQEINYGYTF. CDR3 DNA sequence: TGTGCCAGCAGGGGAACTCAGGAGATCAACTATGGCTACACCTTC.

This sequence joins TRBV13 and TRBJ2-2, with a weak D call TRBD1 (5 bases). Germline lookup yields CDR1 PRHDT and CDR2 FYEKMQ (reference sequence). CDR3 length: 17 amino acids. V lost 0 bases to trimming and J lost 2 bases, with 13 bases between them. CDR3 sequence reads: CASSLGPGRGNTGELFF. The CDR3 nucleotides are TGTGCCAGCAGCTTAGGCCCAGGGCGCGGAAACACCGGGGAGCTGTTTTTT.

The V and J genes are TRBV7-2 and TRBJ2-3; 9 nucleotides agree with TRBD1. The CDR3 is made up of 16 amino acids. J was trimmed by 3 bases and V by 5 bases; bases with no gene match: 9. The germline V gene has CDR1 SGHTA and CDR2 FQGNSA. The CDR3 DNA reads TGTGCCAGCAGCCTGCTACAGGGGGCCCGGACAGATACGCAGTATTTT. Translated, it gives CASSLLQGARTDTQYF.

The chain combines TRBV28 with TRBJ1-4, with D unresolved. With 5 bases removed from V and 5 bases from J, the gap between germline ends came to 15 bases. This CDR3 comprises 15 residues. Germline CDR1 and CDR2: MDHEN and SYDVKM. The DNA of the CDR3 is TGTGCCAGCAGTCCGCCGAGGCCTCTCAATGAAAAACTGTTTTTT. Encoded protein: CASSPPRPLNEKLFF.

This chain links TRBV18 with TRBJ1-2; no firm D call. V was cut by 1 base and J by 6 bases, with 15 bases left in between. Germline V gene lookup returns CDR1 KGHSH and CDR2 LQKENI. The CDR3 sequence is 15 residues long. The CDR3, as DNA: TGTGCCAGCTCACCACTAGACGGGGAGGGTGATGGCTACACCTTC. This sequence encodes CASSPLDGEGDGYTF.

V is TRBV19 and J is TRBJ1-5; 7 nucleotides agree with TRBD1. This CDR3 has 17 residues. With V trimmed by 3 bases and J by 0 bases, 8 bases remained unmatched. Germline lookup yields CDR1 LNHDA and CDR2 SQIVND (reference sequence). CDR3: CASSMRQGGLSNQPQHF. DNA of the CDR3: TGTGCCAGTAGTATGAGGCAGGGGGGACTTAGCAATCAGCCCCAGCATTTT.

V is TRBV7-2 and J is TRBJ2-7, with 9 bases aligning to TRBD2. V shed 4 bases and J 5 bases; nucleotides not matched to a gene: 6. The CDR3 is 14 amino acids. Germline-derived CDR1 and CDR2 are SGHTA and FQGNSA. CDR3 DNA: TGTGCCAGCAGCTATAGCGGGAGTACCGACGAGCAGTACTTC. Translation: CASSYSGSTDEQYF. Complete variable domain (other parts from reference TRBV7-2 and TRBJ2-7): GAGVSQSPSNKVTEKGKDVELRCDPISGHTALYWYRQSLGQGLEFLIYFQGNSAPDKSGLPSDRFSAERTGGSVSTLTIQRTQQEDSAVYLCASSYSGSTDEQYFGPGTRLTVT.

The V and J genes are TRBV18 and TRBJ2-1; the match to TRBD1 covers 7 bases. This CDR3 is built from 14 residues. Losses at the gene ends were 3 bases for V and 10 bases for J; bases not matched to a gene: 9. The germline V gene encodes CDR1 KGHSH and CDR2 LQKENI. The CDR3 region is CASSPQYRGEEQFF. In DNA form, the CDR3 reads TGTGCCAGCTCACCGCAATACAGGGGCGAAGAGCAGTTCTTC.

Written as DNA, the CDR3 is TGTGCCAGCAGCCGGAAACTAGGACAGGCCTACGAGCAGTACTTC. This gives the protein CASSRKLGQAYEQYF. This rearrangement joins TRBV3-1 (or the pseudogene TRBV3-2) to TRBJ2-7; 7 positions match TRBD1. The CDR3 length is 15 residues. The germline V gene encodes CDR1 LGHDT and CDR2 YNNKEL (reference sequence). With 4 bases clipped from V and 2 bases from J, the junction kept 8 bases outside the gene matches.